The T cell receptor beta chain under discussion was sequenced for a study of metastatic and nonmetastatic thyroid tumors. Across the whole study: The authors compared repertoires across blood and tumor or nodule tissue from malignant and benign thyroid patients. Notes on the study in general: In blood and tumor, TCR beta diversity was reportedly significantly higher in malignant thyroid tumors than in benign nodules.

As processed by the authors: Built for papillary thyroid cancer, a distant-metastasis classifier drew on CDR3 differences across clinicopathological groups. TCRdb recomputed clones from the PCR reads via MiXCR. It is TCRdb's table, rather than the study itself, that gives the V and J calls and clone size. The sample has about 60,000 clones, 15% to 20% seen once. This clone has ten or more counts. Its antigen is unidentified. Nobody among the patients had been given any treatment before thyroid surgery. The CDR3 is made up of 17 amino acids. The V end was cut by 0 bases, the J end by 0 bases, with 14 bases between. Per germline, CDR1 MDHEN and CDR2 SYDVKM.

The receptor comes from a male donor with papillary thyroid cancer or a benign thyroid nodule (not recorded which). Some clones in this sample may be carry-over from other donors' samples. The gene calls are TRBV28 and TRBJ2-5; no clear D. Sequenced material: blood. The CDR3 here is CASSLWFPETNQETQYF. The CDR3 DNA sequence: TGTGCCAGCAGTTTATGGTTCCCAGAGACCAACCAAGAGACCCAGTACTTC.